A selection of T cell receptor beta chains follows, all from one sample in a study of tumor-infiltrating lymphocytes in primary liver carcinoma. TCRdb ran MiXCR on the multiplex PCR reads and lists one entry per CDR3 protein. Found here are some 180,000 distinct CDR3 sequences, 60% of them singletons; the top ten hold approximately 68%. Material for sequencing was peripheral blood. The receptors originated from a man aged 35 to 55 with primary liver carcinoma and hepatitis B virus infection. CDR3s include the opening cysteine and the closing phenylalanine or tryptophan. Each record gives: J gene, V gene, CDR3 protein.

TRBJ2-5	TRBV11-3	CVSSEPGIPETQYF
TRBJ2-7	TRBV11-2	CSSRLRREGRDEQYF
TRBJ2-5	TRBV12-3/TRBV12-4	CASGAGHTETQYF
TRBJ1-5	TRBV10-2	CASSDKGNQPQHF
TRBJ1-6	TRBV10-3	CDISERLGNSPLHF
TRBJ2-1	TRBV4-2	CASSQDVGGEQFF
TRBJ1-3	TRBV7-8	CASSLMGAATGNTIYF
TRBJ2-3	TRBV7-9	CAGNPATDTQYF
TRBJ2-1	TRBV29-1	CSVETGTRSYIEQFF
TRBJ2-7	TRBV11-2	CASSLEMGRQYF
TRBJ1-4	TRBV10-3	CAISADGNEKLFF
TRBJ2-1	TRBV11-2	CASRQTRTSTTRQFF
TRBJ2-2	TRBV11-3	CANSLGFGRFTGELFF
TRBJ1-5	TRBV6-1	CATSGTGDRKPQHF
TRBJ2-7	TRBV29-1	CSAALYEQYF
TRBJ1-2	TRBV30	CAWSPWTGEANYGYTF
TRBJ2-7	TRBV6-2/TRBV6-3	CASTLAERAYEQYF
TRBJ2-5	TRBV28	CASSIFTGGHYSQETQYF
TRBJ2-7	TRBV4-2	CASSQGLGASGEQYF
TRBJ2-1	TRBV4-1	CASSQDGVSGKRIEQFF
TRBJ2-7	TRBV11-3	CASSLGGTPPYEQYF
TRBJ2-2	TRBV11-3	CACSLDASTGELFF
TRBJ2-1	TRBV12-3/TRBV12-4	CASSLASGAFEQFF
TRBJ2-3	TRBV6-1	CASSEQLTAGSDTQYF
TRBJ2-1	TRBV4-1	CASSQGASGTPRAEQFF
TRBJ2-1	TRBV11-2	CANNLGQGPDNEQFF
TRBJ2-7	TRBV12-3/TRBV12-4	CASSLKGALSGEQYF
TRBJ1-1	TRBV28	CASSFFHAAGGTEAFF
TRBJ1-2	TRBV29-1	CSVGELASYGYIF
TRBJ2-3	TRBV12-3/TRBV12-4	CARSPRPPGQYF
TRBJ1-4	TRBV6-5	CASSYSGSSATNEKLFF
TRBJ2-3	TRBV6-1	CASMESDTQYF
TRBJ2-7	TRBV6-1	CASRRDSHEQYF
TRBJ2-7	TRBV5-4	CASRVDRAYEQYF
TRBJ1-2	TRBV28	CDGSPGRIYGYTF
TRBJ2-1	TRBV5-5	CASSPRQGLLFF
TRBJ2-2	TRBV11-1	CASSTPFAVAGGTGELFF
TRBJ2-7	TRBV12-3/TRBV12-4	CASIMTWNYEQYF
TRBJ1-1	TRBV6-1	CASSAAGGGTEAFF
TRBJ2-5	TRBV24-1	CATSDGSEETQYF
TRBJ2-3	TRBV11-1	CASSQITDTQYF